The clone carrying this T cell receptor beta chain came up a few times. Profiled with immunoSEQ multiplex PCR; TCRdb holds only in-frame clones, not every one. There are about 62,000 clones in the sample; nearly 90% occur only once, and more than 4.5% lies in the top ten. There are 12 residues in the CDR3. The record originates from a study of technical replicates of blood from a handful of donors. The origin of this receptor is a human donor in good health. Some clones in this sample may be carry-over from other donors' samples. The source material was PBMCs. The chain uses TRBV21-1 and TRBJ1-2. TRBV21-1 has pseudogene status. The CDR3 reads CASSAKNYGYTF. CDR3 coding DNA: TGTGCCAGCAGCGCTAAGAACTATGGCTACACCTTC.